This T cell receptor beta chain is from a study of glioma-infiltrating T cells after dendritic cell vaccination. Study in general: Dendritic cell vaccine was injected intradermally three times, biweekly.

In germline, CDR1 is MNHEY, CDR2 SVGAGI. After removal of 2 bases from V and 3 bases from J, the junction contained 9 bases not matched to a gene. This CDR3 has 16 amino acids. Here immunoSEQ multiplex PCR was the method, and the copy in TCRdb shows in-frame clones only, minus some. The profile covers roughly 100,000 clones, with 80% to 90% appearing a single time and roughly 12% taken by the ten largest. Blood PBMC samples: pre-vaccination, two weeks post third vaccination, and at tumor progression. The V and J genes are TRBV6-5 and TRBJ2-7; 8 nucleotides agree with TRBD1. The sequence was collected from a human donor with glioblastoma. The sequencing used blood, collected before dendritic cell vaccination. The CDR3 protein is CASSYEPDREDYEQYF. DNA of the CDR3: TGTGCCAGCAGTTACGAGCCGGACAGGGAGGACTACGAGCAGTACTTC.